This TCR beta chain was identified in a study of breast tumors, draining lymph nodes, adjacent tissues. MiXCR was run by TCRdb on the multiplex PCR reads, yielding one entry per CDR3 protein. The profile shows hundreds of thousands of distinct CDR3 sequences, approximately 29% of them singletons. The CDR3 sequence is 15 residues long. V shed 5 bases and J shed 0 bases, with 8 bases lying between them. Germline V gives CDR1 SGHAT, CDR2 FQNNGV. Samples came from axillary lymph nodes draining the breast cancer. Ten or more counts support this clonotype. The chain uses TRBV11-2 and TRBJ2-6; D is ambiguous. This clonotype was sampled from a female donor with breast cancer. Some clones in this sample may be carry-over from other donors' samples. Sequencing used axillary lymph node tissue. CDR3 in amino acids: CASSPKSSGANVLTF. The CDR3 DNA is TGTGCCAGCAGCCCCAAGAGCTCTGGGGCCAACGTCCTGACTTTC.